This T cell receptor (beta chain) came from a study of CD8+CD57+ T cells in acquired aplastic anemia. Study as a whole: Roughly 3.2 ug was the average amount of DNA from sorted CD4+ and CD8+ cells. Healthy donor CD4+ samples were sequenced to a depth that averaged about 10.8 million reads.

Genomic DNA provided the template from which TCR beta VDJ and CDR3 profiles were obtained. TCRdb analysed the reads with MiXCR anew, one entry per CDR3 protein. In the table there are hundreds of thousands of distinct CDR3 sequences, approximately 70% of which are singletons. As regards this clonotype: What it binds is unknown. The CDR3 carries no conserved terminal phenylalanine or tryptophan, so it likely arises from a read error.

Findings and caveats of the study: Common to patients and controls were twenty-nine CD8+ CDR3 sequences. Patients versus controls showed no significant CD8+ Simpson's diversity difference.

This CDR3 region has 14 residues. Trimming cost V 5 bases and J 9 bases; bases outside gene matches: 9. Germline values: CDR1 LNHDA, CDR2 SQIVND (reference sequence). The sequencing sample was made of sorted CD4+, CD8+, or CD8+CD57+ T cells (not recorded which) from PBMCs. This receptor was obtained from a human donor in good health, serving as a control. The chain couples TRBV19 to TRBJ2-4; 8 bases match TRBD2. The CDR3: CASSDVPAGGIQYL. The CDR3, as DNA: TGTGCCAGTAGTGATGTTCCCGCGGGGGGCATTCAGTACCTC.